This T cell receptor beta chain was recorded in a study of blood T cell repertoires in COVID-19. As for the study in general: PBMCs, B-cell-depleted T cells, or T cells were the source of the cDNA or gDNA that made up the material.

This clone has a single count. TCRdb keeps only in-frame clones here, not all; method: immunoSEQ multiplex PCR. The sample includes 68,000 or so clones, around 79% of them seen just once. The CDR3 covers 16 residues. The germline CDR1 and CDR2 sequences are MGHRA and YSYEKL. Losses at the gene ends were 4 bases for V and 1 base for J; bases not matched to a gene: 7. The chain employs TRBV4-1 and TRBJ2-1; 7 bases line up with TRBD2. Sequencing input: peripheral blood. The receptor was derived from a human donor in a cohort sampled during active COVID-19. CDR3 bases: TGCGCCAGCAGCCGTGGAGGGAGGGCGTCCTACAATGAGCAGTTCTTC. Translating gives CASSRGGRASYNEQFF.